The source of this T cell receptor beta chain is a study of T cell responses to AZD1222 COVID-19 vaccine. Study-level points and caveats: The span of vaccine-associated CD4 TCRs extended across spike, with dominance at 160-218 and 743-854. The peak T cell response came first, and repertoires were sampled only after it. Among the donors, most were white British and more were female, and clonal diversity was possibly underestimated. Spike-specific TCRs gained breadth and depth after people received two AZD1222 doses.

This CDR3 comprises 15 residues. The ends lost 4 bases at V and 4 bases at J; junction bases unmatched: 6. Germline V gives CDR1 MNHEY, CDR2 SVGEGT. Clones were sequenced by immunoSEQ multiplex PCR, and TCRdb holds only the in-frame ones, with some missing. Counted here are 150,000 or so clones, approximately 90% occurring once; the ten biggest clones make up approximately 4.8%. For this clone: Antigen: not known.

This receptor was obtained from an adult in good health. The V call is TRBV6-2 or TRBV6-3, the J call TRBJ1-2; 10 bases match TRBD1. Source: peripheral blood, taken on day 0 of AZD1222 vaccination. The CDR3 protein is CASSSTGTGVYGYTF. The CDR3 DNA follows: TGTGCCAGCAGTTCCACCGGGACAGGGGTCTATGGCTACACCTTC.